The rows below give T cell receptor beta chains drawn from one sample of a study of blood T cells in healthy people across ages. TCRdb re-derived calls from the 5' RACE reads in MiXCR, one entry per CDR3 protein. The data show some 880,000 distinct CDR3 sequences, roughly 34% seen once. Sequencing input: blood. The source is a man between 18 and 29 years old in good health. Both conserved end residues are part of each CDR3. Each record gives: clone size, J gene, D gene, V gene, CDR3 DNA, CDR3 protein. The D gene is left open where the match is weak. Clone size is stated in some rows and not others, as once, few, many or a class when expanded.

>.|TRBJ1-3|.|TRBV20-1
TGCAGTGCTAGAGTCGGGCAGCCCTTCTCTGGAAACACCATATATTTT
CSARVGQPFSGNTIYF
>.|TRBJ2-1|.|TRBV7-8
TGTGCCAGCAGCTTACCCAGGGGTTCCCGGGGTGAGCAGTTCTTC
CASSLPRGSRGEQFF
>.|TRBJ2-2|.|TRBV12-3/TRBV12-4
TGTGCCAGCAGTGTGGACGGCACCGGGGAGCTGTTTTTT
CASSVDGTGELFF
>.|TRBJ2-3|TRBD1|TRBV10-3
TGTGCCGCCCAAGGCAGGGGGCGGACAGATACGCAGTATTTT
CAAQGRGRTDTQYF
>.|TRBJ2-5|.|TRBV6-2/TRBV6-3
TGTACCAGCATCCTAACAGAAGCCCAAGAGACCCAGTACTTC
CTSILTEAQETQYF
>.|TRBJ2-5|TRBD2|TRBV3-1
TGTGCCAGCAGCCAAGATCTAGGGCTAGCGGGGGCGAGAGGAGAGACCCAGTACTTC
CASSQDLGLAGARGETQYF
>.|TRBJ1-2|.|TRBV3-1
TGTCCCAGCAGCCAAGGGCCCCGGAGGTCCTATGGCTACACCTTC
CPSSQGPRRSYGYTF
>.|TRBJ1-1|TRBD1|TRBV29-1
TGCAGCGTCGCGGGACAGCTTACGGGTGAAGCTTTCTTT
CSVAGQLTGEAFF
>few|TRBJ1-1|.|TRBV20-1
TGCAGTGCTAGAGGGCCGGGTAGTAGCACTGAAGCTTTCTTT
CSARGPGSSTEAFF
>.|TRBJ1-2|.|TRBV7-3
TGTGCCAGCAGCGCCAATCAAGACGGCTATGGCTACACCTTC
CASSANQDGYGYTF
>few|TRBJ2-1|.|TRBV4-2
TGTGCCAGCAGCCAAGACCGAGGCCACAATGAGCAGTTCTTC
CASSQDRGHNEQFF
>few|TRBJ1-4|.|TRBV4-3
TGCGCCAGCAGCCAAGATTCAGGTTCCGGCAAACTGTTTTTT
CASSQDSGSGKLFF
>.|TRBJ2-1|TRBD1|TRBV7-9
TGTGCCAGCGCCGGACAGGGGGTTAGCCATGAGCAGTTCTTC
CASAGQGVSHEQFF
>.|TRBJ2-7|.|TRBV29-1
TGCAGCTTCGTACTGGACTCCTACGAGCAGTACTTC
CSFVLDSYEQYF
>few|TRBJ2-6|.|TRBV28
TGTGCCAGCAGGTTAACTGGGGCGGGAGGGGCCAACGTCCTGACTTTC
CASRLTGAGGANVLTF
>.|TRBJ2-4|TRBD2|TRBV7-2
TGTGCCAGCAGCCAGCAAGCGGGGGGGCCGAACATTCAGTACTTC
CASSQQAGGPNIQYF
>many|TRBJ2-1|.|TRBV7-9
TGTGCCAGCAGCCCCACGCTAGATAAGAATGAGCAGTTCTTC
CASSPTLDKNEQFF
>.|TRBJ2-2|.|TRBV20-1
TGCAGTGCTAGGGCCCAGGGGTCGAACACCGGGGAGCTGTTTTTT
CSARAQGSNTGELFF
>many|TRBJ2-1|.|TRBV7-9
TGTGCCAGCAGCCTTGACAACCCCAGGGGGCAGTTCTTC
CASSLDNPRGQFF
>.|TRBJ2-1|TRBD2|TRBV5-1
TGCGCCAGCAGCCCCAAGACTAGCGGGGCCGACAATGAGCAGTTCTTC
CASSPKTSGADNEQFF
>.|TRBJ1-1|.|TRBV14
TGTGCCAGCAGCCAGCGGGTTGGGGTGGATAGGGCTGAAGCTTTCTTT
CASSQRVGVDRAEAFF
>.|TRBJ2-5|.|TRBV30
TGTGCCTGGAGTGTATTACCAGGGAAAGAGACCCAGTACTTC
CAWSVLPGKETQYF
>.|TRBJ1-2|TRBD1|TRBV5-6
TGTGCCAGCAGCCCAACCGATCCGGGACAGGGAGTAAAAGGCTACACCTTC
CASSPTDPGQGVKGYTF
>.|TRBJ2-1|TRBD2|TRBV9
TGTGCCAGCAGCGTAGTCGGAGCGGGGGCATACAATGAGCAGTTCTTC
CASSVVGAGAYNEQFF
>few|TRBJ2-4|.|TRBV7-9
TGTGCCAGCAGTAAACAGGCCCCGGGGGCCAAAAACATTCAGTACTTC
CASSKQAPGAKNIQYF
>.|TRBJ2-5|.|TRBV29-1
TGCAGCGCTACCGATGACAATGAGCAGTACTTC
CSATDDNEQYF
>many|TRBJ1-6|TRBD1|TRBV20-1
TGCAGTGCTATCGGACAGGTTAATTCACCCCTCCACTTT
CSAIGQVNSPLHF
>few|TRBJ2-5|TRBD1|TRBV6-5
TGTGCCAGCAGTTACCTGGGACAGAACCAAGAGACCCAGTACTTC
CASSYLGQNQETQYF
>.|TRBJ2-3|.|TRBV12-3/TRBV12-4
TGTGCCAGCACCGCCGGGACGGAAGGTTCACCCAGTACGCAGTATTTT
CASTAGTEGSPSTQYF
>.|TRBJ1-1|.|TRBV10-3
TGTGCCATCAGTGGGGGGACACCAGAAGCTTTCTTT
CAISGGTPEAFF
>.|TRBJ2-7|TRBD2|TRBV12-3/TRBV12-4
TGTGCCAGCACTTCTACTAGCGGGGCCTACAATGAGCAGTACTTC
CASTSTSGAYNEQYF
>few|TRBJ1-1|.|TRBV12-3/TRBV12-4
TGTGCCAGCAGTTTCTCGGGATCGAACACTGAAGCTTTCTTT
CASSFSGSNTEAFF
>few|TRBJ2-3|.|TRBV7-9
TGTGCCAGCAGCCGACGGGACACCGTAGATACGCAGTATTTT
CASSRRDTVDTQYF
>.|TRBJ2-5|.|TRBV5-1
TGCGCCAGCAGCCCGATGGGTCTCTCCGGGGAGACCCAGTACTTC
CASSPMGLSGETQYF
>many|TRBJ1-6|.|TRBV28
TGTGCCAGCAGTTTAGAGGTTTTTAATTCACCCCTCCACTTT
CASSLEVFNSPLHF
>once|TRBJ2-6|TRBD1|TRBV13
TGTGCCAGCAGCTTTATTACAGGGGGAAGCTCTGGGGCCAACGTCCTGACTTTC
CASSFITGGSSGANVLTF
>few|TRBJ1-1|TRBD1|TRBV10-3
TGTGCCATCAGTGAGGCCGGGACAGGGGGCTTCTTGAACACTGAAGCTTTCTTT
CAISEAGTGGFLNTEAFF
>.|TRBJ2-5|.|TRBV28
TGTGCCAGCAGTTTAACCCGACAGATCCTTTTCAATGAGCAGTACTTC
CASSLTRQILFNEQYF
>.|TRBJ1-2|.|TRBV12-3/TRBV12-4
TGTGCCAGCAGTCGGGAAAGGCAAACTAACTATGGCTACACCTTC
CASSRERQTNYGYTF
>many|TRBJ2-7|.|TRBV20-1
TGCAGTGCTAGTACTAGGTACGAGCAGTACTTC
CSASTRYEQYF
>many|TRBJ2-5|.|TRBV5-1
TGCGCCAGCAGCTTGCGGTCAGCCGAAGAGACCCAGTACTTC
CASSLRSAEETQYF
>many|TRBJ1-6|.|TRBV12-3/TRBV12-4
TGTGCCAGCAGTTTCCAGGGGCCCCATAATTCACCCCTCCACTTT
CASSFQGPHNSPLHF
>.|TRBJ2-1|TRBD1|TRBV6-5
TGTGCCAGCAGTTACCTCGACAGGGGTTCCCACAATGAGCAGTTCTTC
CASSYLDRGSHNEQFF
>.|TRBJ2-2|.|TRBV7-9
TGTGCCAGCAGCCTCTCGAACGGGGAGCTGTTTTTT
CASSLSNGELFF
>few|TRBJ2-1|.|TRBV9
TGTGCCAGCAGCGACCGACGAGTAGCCTACAATGAGCAGTTCTTC
CASSDRRVAYNEQFF